The clone carrying this TCR beta chain showed up just once. The target antigen is unknown. Investigators merged groups given second doses at roughly 4 or roughly 12 weeks. CDR3 length: 14 residues. The germline CDR1 and CDR2 sequences are LGHDT and YNNKEL (reference sequence). The V end lost 2 bases, the J end lost 2 bases, and 10 bases lay between the germline ends. This sample stems from a study of T cell responses to AZD1222 COVID-19 vaccine. Regarding the study as a whole: At 160-218 and 743-854, vaccine-associated CD4 TCRs were dominant, and they spanned spike.

Data came from immunoSEQ multiplex PCR; TCRdb stores just in-frame clones and leaves some out. This sample yields 95,000 to 100,000 clones, of which over 75% are seen a single time; 10% belongs to the top ten. The source is an adult who received the AZD1222 COVID-19 vaccine. Sequenced here: peripheral blood, sampled 28 days after the second AZD1222 dose. The J gene is TRBJ2-7, the V gene TRBV3-1 (or the pseudogene TRBV3-2); possibly TRBD2 for D (6 bases). CDR3 nucleotide sequence: TGTGCCAGCAGCCAAACGGGAGTCCCCTACGAGCAGTACTTC. The encoded protein is CASSQTGVPYEQYF.